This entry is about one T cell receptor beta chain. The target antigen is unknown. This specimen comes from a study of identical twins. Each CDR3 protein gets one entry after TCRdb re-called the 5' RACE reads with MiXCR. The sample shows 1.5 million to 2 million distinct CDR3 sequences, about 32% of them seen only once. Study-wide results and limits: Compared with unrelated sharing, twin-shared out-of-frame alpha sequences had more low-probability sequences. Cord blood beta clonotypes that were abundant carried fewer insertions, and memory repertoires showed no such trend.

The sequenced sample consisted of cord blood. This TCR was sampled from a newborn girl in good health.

CDR3 region: CASSEAPGAREGYTF. In DNA, the CDR3 is TGTGCCAGCAGTGAAGCCCCAGGGGCACGGGAAGGCTACACCTTC. The chain uses TRBV2 and TRBJ1-2, with D possibly TRBD1 on 6 matching bases. Between the trimmed V and J ends, which lost 0 bases and 8 bases, there was a span of 16 bases. Germline CDR1 reads SNHLY; CDR2 reads FYNNEI. The CDR3 spans 15 residues.